The source of this T cell receptor beta chain is a study of blood T cell repertoires in COVID-19. Study summary: There were acute and convalescent COVID-19 samples, and they came from the United States, Italy and Spain. T cells, B-cell-depleted T cells, or PBMCs supplied cDNA or gDNA.

V was pared by 3 bases and J by 2 bases, with 7 bases between. The CDR3 contains 13 residues. Germline V CDR1 and CDR2: KGHSH, LQKENI. Authors' methods: Amplification of reference gene primers was used by the study to estimate nucleated cell counts. TCRdb keeps only in-frame clones here, not all; method: immunoSEQ multiplex PCR. That table gives V, J and clone size, and the DNA gave D and trimming. The repertoire consists of 300,000 to 400,000 clones, with about nine tenths occurring once and the leading ten covering 1%. The material sequenced was peripheral blood. The chain joins TRBV18 to TRBJ2-5; D unclear. The TCR originated in a man aged 45 to 65 with active or convalescent COVID-19. In DNA, the CDR3 is TGTGCCAGCTCACCCGGAGAACAAGAGACCCAGTACTTC. Residues: CASSPGEQETQYF.